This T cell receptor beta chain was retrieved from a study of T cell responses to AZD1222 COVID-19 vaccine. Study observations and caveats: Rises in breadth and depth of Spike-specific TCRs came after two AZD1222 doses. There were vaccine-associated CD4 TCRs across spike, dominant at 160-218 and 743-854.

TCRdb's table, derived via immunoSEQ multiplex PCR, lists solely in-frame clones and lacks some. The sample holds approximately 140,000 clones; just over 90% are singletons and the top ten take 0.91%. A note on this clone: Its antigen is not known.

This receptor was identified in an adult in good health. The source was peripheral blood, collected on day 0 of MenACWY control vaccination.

The CDR3 region has the DNA TGTGCCACCAGCAGAGAACTAGCGGGGGGCGATCACACCGGGGAGCTGTTTTTT. Translating it yields CATSRELAGGDHTGELFF. The rearrangement joins TRBV15 to TRBJ2-2, with 12 bases matching TRBD2. CDR1 LNHNV and CDR2 YYDKDF come from the germline V gene (reference sequence). CDR3 size: 18 residues. V dropped 0 bases and J dropped 3; count of bases not matched to a gene: 5.